Listed here are 8 T cell receptor beta chains from one sample, sequenced in a study of OX40 agonist ivuxolimab in advanced cancers. Profiling relied on immunoSEQ multiplex PCR, and the TCRdb table lists in-frame clones only, not all of them. The sample contains tens of thousands of clones, roughly 90% of which appear only once. The sample here was CD4+ or CD8+ T cells sorted from blood, taken in a trial of the OX40 agonist ivuxolimab. Receptor source: an adult with an advanced solid tumor such as melanoma, head and neck, liver or kidney cancer.

The V gene is TRBV6-6, the J gene TRBJ2-6; no clear D gene. In germline, CDR1 is MNHNY, CDR2 SVGAGI (reference sequence). CDR3 length: 13 amino acids. The V end was cut by 0 bases, the J end by 3 bases, with 0 bases between. This CDR3 reads CASSYSGANVLTF. The DNA of the CDR3 is TGTGCCAGCAGTTACTCTGGGGCCAACGTCCTGACTTTC.

Written as DNA, the CDR3 is TGTGCCAGCTCACCGTCCCCATCTGGAAACACCATATATTTT. Its translation: CASSPSPSGNTIYF. The chain links TRBV18 to TRBJ1-3; D not certain. This CDR3 contains 14 residues. Germline CDR1 KGHSH, CDR2 LQKENI. The ends were cut back, 3 bases at V and 1 base at J, with 7 bases in the middle.

The chain joins TRBV18 to TRBJ1-2; 7 bases map to TRBD1. V dropped 2 bases and J dropped 6; count of bases not matched to a gene: 6. The CDR3 is 14 amino acids. The germline CDR1 and CDR2 sequences are KGHSH and LQKENI. The CDR3 loop is CASSPVTGIHGYTF. The CDR3 DNA sequence: TGTGCCAGCTCACCAGTGACAGGGATTCATGGCTACACCTTC. The complete variable domain, with remaining parts taken from reference TRBV18 and TRBJ1-2, reads NAGVMQNPRHLVRRRGQEARLRCSPMKGHSHVYWYRQLPEEGLKFMVYLQKENIIDESGMPKERFSAEFPKEGPSILRIQQVVRGDSAAYFCASSPVTGIHGYTFGSGTRLTVV.

This clone has a handful of counts. CDR3 protein: CASSVAGPNTEAFF. CDR3 sequence (DNA): TGTGCCAGCAGCGTTGCTGGGCCCAACACTGAAGCTTTCTTT. V gene TRBV9 combines with J gene TRBJ1-1; the D is unclear. Per the germline V gene, CDR1 is SGDLS and CDR2 is YYNGEE. The CDR3 is 14 amino acids. Trimming shortened V by 2 bases and J by 2 bases, and 10 bases separated the two germline ends.

This clone appeared a single time. The V gene is TRBV11-3, the J gene TRBJ2-3, with 9 bases fitting TRBD2. With V trimmed by 8 bases and J by 6 bases, 3 bases remained unmatched. Germline lookup yields CDR1 SGHNT and CDR2 YENEEA. There are 12 residues in the CDR3. The CDR3: CASSREGDTQYF. The CDR3 coding sequence is TGTGCCAGCTCGCGGGAGGGCGATACGCAGTATTTT.

CDR3 amino acids: CASSQGVSTTQETQYF. The CDR3 nucleotides read TGTGCCAGCAGCCAAGGCGTCTCGACTACCCAAGAGACCCAGTACTTC. The chain is built from TRBV4-2 and TRBJ2-5, with D possibly being TRBD2 (5 bases). Germline values: CDR1 LGHNA, CDR2 YNFKEQ. Trimming took off 1 base at V and 1 base at J, with 13 bases between the two ends. This CDR3 spans 16 amino acids.

This chain joins TRBV28 and TRBJ2-1; 7 positions agree with TRBD2. The CDR3 is made up of 16 amino acids. CDR1 is MDHEN and CDR2 is SYDVKM in the germline V gene. J lost 7 bases, V lost 5 bases, and 14 bases had no gene match. CDR3 coding DNA: TGTGCCAGCAGTCCCCCCCTGGGAGGGGCCTCTAATGAGCAGTTCTTC. It specifies CASSPPLGGASNEQFF.

The CDR3 sequence: CASSFLGQVAGELFF. The CDR3 bases are TGTGCCAGCAGTTTCCTCGGACAGGTGGCCGGGGAGCTGTTTTTT. The chain recombines TRBV6-6 with TRBJ2-2; 7 bases are a match to TRBD1. Germline V gives CDR1 MNHNY, CDR2 SVGAGI (reference sequence). Trimming cost V 4 bases and J 6 bases; bases outside gene matches: 8. The CDR3 is made up of 15 amino acids.